This T cell receptor beta chain derives from a study of T-cell memory formation after mild COVID-19. TCRdb recomputed calls from the 5' RACE reads with MiXCR, one row per CDR3 protein. The sample has 470,000 or so distinct CDR3 sequences; 20% are singletons. Turning to this clonotype: Antigen: not known.

Study findings and constraints: Prior to infection, memory already included some responding clones, suggesting cross-reactive memory joined. Clones that got smaller from day 15 to 85 had even CD4/CD8, while clones growing later tipped toward CD4+.

V was clipped by 3 bases and J by 4 bases, with 6 bases between them. The CDR3 runs to 12 residues. CDR1 is DFQATT and CDR2 is SNEGSKA in the germline V gene (reference sequence). This clonotype was obtained from an adult woman who had mild COVID-19 (a few samples of this study predate the infection). Cell type and time point are not known. The V call is TRBV20-1, the J call TRBJ2-2; no clear D. The sample was PBMCs or a T cell subset sorted from them (not recorded which). CDR3 in amino acids: CSASLTTGELFF. CDR3 nucleotides: TGCAGTGCTAGCCTTACCACCGGGGAGCTGTTTTTT.